The next 14 T cell receptor beta chains were all read from a single sample in a study of T cells in Graves' hyperthyroidism and ophthalmopathy. Researchers amplified the TCR beta CDR3 regions from RNA transcripts. A set of HTBI primers served as the primers for a first-round RT-PCR of the TCR CDR3. TCRdb re-derived calls from the multiplex PCR reads in MiXCR, one entry per CDR3 protein. Of 540,000 or so distinct CDR3 sequences in the sample, roughly 46% were seen once. Sequencing used peripheral blood or thyroid tissue (not recorded which). These receptors were collected from an adult woman with Graves' disease, either hyperthyroidism or ophthalmopathy (not recorded which).

The chain recombines TRBV28 with TRBJ1-6; weak D call: TRBD1 (5 bases). Between the trimmed V and J ends, which lost 5 bases and 10 bases, there was a span of 18 bases. Germline CDR1 is MDHEN and CDR2 is SYDVKM. CDR3 length: 15 amino acids. This chain's CDR3 is CASSPPEKGWSPLHF. CDR3 nucleotides: TGTGCCAGCAGTCCCCCGGAGAAGGGGTGGTCACCCCTCCACTTT.

In this sample, this clonotype turned up once. This CDR3 is missing its conserved last phenylalanine or tryptophan, likely due to a read error. The DNA is omitted, as the CDR3 cannot be located on it reliably, and the CDR3 follows TCRdb's listing. The gene calls are TRBV10-3 and TRBJ1-1; the D segment call TRBD1 is taken from the table without a DNA check. Germline V gene sequence: CDR1 ENHRY, CDR2 SYGVKD. From its first to its last residue, the CDR3 has 9 amino acids. CDR3 residues: CAISDRGLY.

This clonotype was found many times. The chain combines TRBV4-1 with TRBJ1-5; D not certain. This CDR3 is built from 15 residues. Germline CDR1 MGHRA, CDR2 YSYEKL. V lost 4 bases and J 3 bases, leaving 13 bases between the germline ends. The chain's CDR3 is CASSLTGQDNQPQHF. As DNA, the CDR3 is TGCGCCAGCAGCCTCACCGGGCAGGACAATCAGCCCCAGCATTTT.

The rearrangement joins TRBV6-6 to TRBJ2-2; TRBD1 might be the D (5 bases). Trimming took 2 bases from V and 3 from J, leaving 22 bases between them. This CDR3 has 19 residues. Germline CDR1 MNHNY, CDR2 SVGAGI (reference sequence). The CDR3: CASSYRGPAYEPHTGELFF. The CDR3, as DNA: TGTGCCAGCAGTTACAGGGGTCCGGCCTACGAGCCCCACACCGGGGAGCTGTTTTTT.

This clonotype was recorded many times. CDR3 nucleotides: TGTGCCAGCAGTTTCAGCGCCGCTAACTATGGCTACACCTTC. Protein: CASSFSAANYGYTF. The chain has TRBV12-3 or TRBV12-4 and TRBJ1-2; D gene unclear. The CDR3 covers 14 residues. With 3 bases removed from V and 0 bases from J, the gap between germline ends came to 8 bases.

The rearrangement links TRBV20-1 to TRBJ1-4; D uncertain. Germline V gene lookup returns CDR1 DFQATT and CDR2 SNEGSKA (reference sequence). This CDR3 spans 14 amino acids. V was pared by 0 bases and J by 0 bases, with 5 bases between. CDR3 DNA sequence: TGCAGTGCTAGAGACAGCTCAACTAATGAAAAACTGTTTTTT. Its translation is CSARDSSTNEKLFF.

The rearrangement links TRBV11-2 to TRBJ1-5, with 7 bases identical to TRBD1. Trimming at V came to 5 bases and at J to 10 bases, leaving 14 bases not matched to a gene. CDR3 length equals 15 residues. CDR1 SGHAT and CDR2 FQNNGV come from the germline V gene. CDR3 sequence: CASSQTTGQLVPQHF. The DNA of the CDR3 is TGTGCCAGCAGCCAAACGACAGGGCAGTTGGTACCCCAGCATTTT.

CDR3 sequence: CASSIGQRTYEQYF. The CDR3 nucleotides read TGTGCCAGTAGTATTGGTCAGCGAACCTACGAGCAGTACTTC. This rearrangement joins TRBV19 to TRBJ2-7; D is unclear. The CDR3 covers 14 residues. V was cut by 3 bases and J by 2 bases, with 11 bases left in between. The germline V gene has CDR1 LNHDA and CDR2 SQIVND (reference sequence).

The chain links TRBV24-1 to TRBJ2-1; 8 bases agree with TRBD2. Germline assignment: CDR1 KGHDR and CDR2 SFDVKD. The CDR3 runs 15 residues. V lost 4 bases, J lost 5 bases, and 6 bases stayed unmatched. In DNA form, the CDR3 reads TGTGCCACCAGTGAGGCGGGAGGTGAAGACAATGAGCAGTTCTTC. This encodes CATSEAGGEDNEQFF.

The table lists this clonotype with many counts. The chain links TRBV10-3 to TRBJ1-5; possibly TRBD1 for D (5 bases). The V end was cut by 10 bases, the J end by 5 bases, with 18 bases between. The CDR3 runs to 14 residues. Germline lookup yields CDR1 ENHRY and CDR2 SYGVKD. CDR3: CASNRDPRDQPQHF. CDR3 coding DNA: TGTGCCAGCAACCGGGACCCCCGGGATCAGCCCCAGCATTTT.

At least ten counts were recorded for this clonotype. One end of the junction is discordant with germline, which a read error may explain. V usage is TRBV5-1 and J usage is TRBJ2-7; weak D call: TRBD1 (6 bases). Germline CDR1 reads SGHRS; CDR2 reads YFSETQ. The CDR3 loop spans 12 amino acids. The chain's CDR3 is CASSLQGYEQYF. The DNA of the CDR3 is TGTGCCAGCAGCTTACAGGGTTACGAGCAGTACTTC. Looking up the rest from reference TRBV5-1 and TRBJ2-7 gives the full variable domain: KAGVTQTPRYLIKTRGQQVTLSCSPISGHRSVSWYQQTPGQGLQFLFEYFSETQRNKGNFPGRFSGRQFSNSRSEMNVSTLELGDSALYLCASSLQGYEQYFGPGTRLTVT.

This clonotype was recorded at least ten times. CDR3 region: CSARERSSYNSPLHF. CDR3 bases: TGCAGTGCTAGAGAGCGGAGCTCCTATAATTCACCCCTCCACTTT. The chain couples TRBV20-1 to TRBJ1-6; D not certain. The germline V and J ends were trimmed by 0 bases and 0 bases, with 6 bases remaining between them. Germline V lookup: CDR1 DFQATT, CDR2 SNEGSKA (reference sequence). There are 15 residues in the CDR3.

This clonotype was picked up a small number of times. The V and J genes are TRBV6-1 and TRBJ1-3; D is undetermined. Trimming took off 1 base at V and 0 bases at J, with 10 bases between the two ends. This CDR3 is built from 16 residues. Per germline, CDR1 MNHNS and CDR2 SASEGT. The CDR3 sequence is CASSEVRATSGNTIYF. CDR3 DNA sequence: TGTGCCAGCAGTGAAGTTCGGGCTACCTCTGGAAACACCATATATTTT.

As concerns this clonotype: Since a much larger clone is just one base distant, this may be a read error. This chain uses TRBV13 with TRBJ1-1; D possibly corresponds to TRBD1 (5 bases). Germline CDR1 is PRHDT and CDR2 is FYEKMQ (reference sequence). The CDR3 sequence is 17 residues long. Trimming shortened V by 6 bases and J by 0 bases, and 20 bases separated the two germline ends. The CDR3 spells CASSYSGLGTVNTEAFF. The CDR3 bases are TGTGCCAGCAGTTACTCGGGATTGGGGACGGTGAACACTGAAGCTTTCTTT.